This T cell receptor (beta chain) was sequenced in a study of T cells after posttransplantation cyclophosphamide. The naive gate required viable CD3+CD4+ or CD3+CD8+ cells with CCR7+CD45RA+CD45RO-CD95-CD27+CD28+ phenotype. Method: immunoSEQ multiplex PCR; TCRdb's copy keeps in-frame clones and lacks some. The sample consists of roughly 30,000 clones, 90% to 95% of them appearing once. The CDR3 sequence is 13 residues long. V shed 4 bases and J shed 7 bases, with 12 bases lying between them. Germline V CDR1 and CDR2: SGHDT, YYEEEE. The chain combines TRBV5-6 with TRBJ2-1, with D maybe TRBD1 (6 bases). The source is a man aged 30-40 years in good health and a related stem cell transplant donor. Sequencing used naive CD4+ T cells sorted from blood. In nucleotides, the CDR3 is TGTGCCAGCAGCCCATTCAGGGGAAATGAGCAGTTCTTC. Its protein product is CASSPFRGNEQFF.